The 7 T cell receptor beta chains reported below all come from one sample, sequenced in a study of blood T cell repertoires in COVID-19. Sequencing used immunoSEQ multiplex PCR; TCRdb keeps in-frame clones, though not all of them. The sample carries around 63,000 clones, around three quarters recorded once. The sequenced material came from peripheral blood. These receptors came from a human donor in a cohort sampled during active COVID-19.

The rearrangement links TRBV28 to TRBJ2-7, with 11 nucleotides matching TRBD1. The CDR3 loop spans 14 amino acids. J lost 4 bases, V lost 6 bases, and 5 bases had no gene match. Germline CDR1 MDHEN, CDR2 SYDVKM. CDR3 DNA: TGTGCCAGCAGGACCGGACAGGGGGCTTACGAGCAGTACTTC. Protein sequence: CASRTGQGAYEQYF.

Only a few counts were recorded for this clone. The J gene is TRBJ2-7, the V gene TRBV11-1; 11 nucleotides align to TRBD1. Germline V gene data show CDR1 as SGHAT and CDR2 as FQDESV (reference sequence). The CDR3 contains 16 residues. V trimming: 3 bases; J trimming: 1 base; junction bases outside the gene matches: 5. Here the CDR3 reads CASSFAGTGGSYEQYF. The DNA for the CDR3 is TGTGCCAGCAGCTTCGCCGGGACAGGGGGTTCCTACGAGCAGTACTTC.

The CDR3 spells CASSPRTDGNQPQHF. CDR3 DNA: TGTGCCAGCTCACCACGGACAGATGGCAATCAGCCCCAGCATTTT. This chain connects TRBV18 to TRBJ1-5, with D maybe TRBD1 (6 bases). V was shortened by 1 base and J by 2 bases, with 9 bases between the two germline ends. The CDR3 consists of 15 residues. Germline V gene data show CDR1 as KGHSH and CDR2 as LQKENI.

This clone was seen a few times. The rearrangement joins TRBV6-2 or TRBV6-3 to TRBJ1-1; maybe TRBD1 (6 bases). CDR3 length: 15 amino acids. Germline CDR1 reads MNHEY; CDR2 reads SVGEGT. V was cut by 5 bases and J by 8 bases, with 21 bases left in between. The CDR3 loop reads CASSPLGGLPPEAFF. In DNA, the CDR3 is TGTGCCAGCAGTCCCCTGGGGGGGCTTCCCCCCGAAGCTTTCTTT.

V is TRBV6-6 and J is TRBJ1-5; the match to TRBD1 covers 7 bases. The CDR3 consists of 18 residues. The V gene's germline CDR1 is MNHNY and CDR2 SVGAGI (reference sequence). J lost 2 bases, V lost 5 bases, and 15 bases had no gene match. The DNA of the CDR3 is TGTGCCAGCAGTCCGCGGCCGCTACAGGGGTTCGGCAATCAGCCCCAGCATTTT. Protein: CASSPRPLQGFGNQPQHF.

The V gene is TRBV19, the J gene TRBJ2-5; D perhaps matches TRBD2 (5 bases). CDR3 size: 15 residues. Trimming took 4 bases from V and 2 from J, leaving 14 bases between them. CDR1 LNHDA and CDR2 SQIVND come from the germline V gene (reference sequence). The DNA of the CDR3 is TGTGCCAGTAGTAGGCGTCGGGGAGCGCAAGAGACCCAGTACTTC. It specifies CASSRRRGAQETQYF. Variable domain in full (rest from reference TRBV19 and TRBJ2-5): DGGITQSPKYLFRKEGQNVTLSCEQNLNHDAMYWYRQDPGQGLRLIYYSQIVNDFQKGDIAEGYSVSREKKESFPLTVTSAQKNPTAFYLCASSRRRGAQETQYFGPGTRLLVL.

The rearrangement uses TRBV28 and TRBJ2-7; possible D gene TRBD2, 6 bases. The CDR3 loop spans 13 amino acids. Germline values: CDR1 MDHEN, CDR2 SYDVKM. Trimming took off 6 bases at V and 0 bases at J, with 9 bases between the two ends. The DNA of the CDR3 is TGTGCCAGCAGAGGAGGGAACTCCTACGAGCAGTACTTC. It yields the protein CASRGGNSYEQYF.